The 29 T cell receptor beta chains given below trace back to one sample, sequenced in a study of shared clonotypes between healthy human individuals. Assay: immunoSEQ multiplex PCR; the TCRdb copy retains only in-frame clones and omits some. The table shows roughly 1 million clones, with around three quarters occurring only once. Sequenced input: memory CD4+ T cells from PBMCs. Subset reported: CD45RA-negative fraction. All receptors come from a young man in good health. Some clones in this sample may be carry-over from other donors' samples.

This clone was counted between two and nine times. The DNA for the CDR3 is TGTGCCAGCAGTTACCGTCTCCAGGGTCGGGGCGCTGAAGCTTTCTTT. Residues: CASSYRLQGRGAEAFF. J is TRBJ1-1 and V is TRBV6-6; D possibly corresponds to TRBD1 (5 bases). The ends were cut back, 2 bases at V and 6 bases at J, with 19 bases in the middle. Germline CDR1 MNHNY, CDR2 SVGAGI (reference sequence). The CDR3 runs to 16 residues.

The J gene is TRBJ1-1, the V gene TRBV7-3; no firm D call. The germline V gene encodes CDR1 SGHTA and CDR2 FQGTGA. V lost 2 bases and J lost 2, with 12 bases in between. The CDR3 has 15 amino acids. The CDR3 coding sequence is TGTGCCAGCAGCTTAGGACCCCCCCCCAACACTGAAGCTTTCTTT. Amino acids: CASSLGPPPNTEAFF.

In nucleotides, the CDR3 is TGTGCCAGCAGCCTCGGGACAGGGGCCGCTTGGGCCCAGTACTTC. It translates to CASSLGTGAAWAQYF. The rearrangement uses TRBV7-9 and TRBJ2-5, with 10 nucleotides matching TRBD1. The V gene end was trimmed by 5 bases and the J gene end by 9 bases; junction bases not matched to a gene: 12. Germline CDR1 is SEHNR and CDR2 is FQNEAQ (reference sequence). This CDR3 region has 15 residues.

This clone has just a few counts. The CDR3 sequence is CASSPRDSNTEAFF. The CDR3, as DNA: TGCGCCAGCAGCCCGAGGGACAGCAACACTGAAGCTTTCTTT. This rearrangement joins TRBV5-1 to TRBJ1-1; 7 nucleotides line up with TRBD1. After removal of 4 bases from V and 2 bases from J, the junction contained 5 bases not matched to a gene. The CDR3 totals 14 residues. CDR1 and CDR2 (germline): SGHRS, YFSETQ. Complete variable domain (other parts from reference TRBV5-1 and TRBJ1-1): KAGVTQTPRYLIKTRGQQVTLSCSPISGHRSVSWYQQTPGQGLQFLFEYFSETQRNKGNFPGRFSGRQFSNSRSEMNVSTLELGDSALYLCASSPRDSNTEAFFGQGTRLTVV.

J is TRBJ1-3 and V is TRBV2; 7 bases align to TRBD1. The germline V gene has CDR1 SNHLY and CDR2 FYNNEI. The CDR3 is 15 residues long. Unmatched junction bases numbered 5, after V lost 2 bases and J lost 4 bases. This CDR3 reads CASSEPRGGGNTIYF. In nucleotides, the CDR3 is TGTGCCAGCAGTGAACCCAGGGGGGGAGGAAACACCATATATTTT.

Written as DNA, the CDR3 is TGTGCCTGGAGTGAACAGGGAGGTCAGCCCCAGCATTTT. Translation: CAWSEQGGQPQHF. V usage is TRBV30 and J usage is TRBJ1-5, with D possibly matching TRBD1 (6 bases). The CDR3 extends over 13 amino acids. Trimming took off 1 base at V and 6 bases at J, with 10 bases between the two ends. Germline CDR1 is GTSNPN and CDR2 is SVGIG (reference sequence).

J is TRBJ2-2 and V is TRBV5-1; perhaps D is TRBD1 or TRBD2 (6 bases each). This CDR3 is built from 14 residues. Trimming took 7 bases from V and 0 from J, leaving 10 bases between them. Germline V gene sequence: CDR1 SGHRS, CDR2 YFSETQ. DNA for the CDR3: TGCGCCAGCCGCGGGACAACGAACACCGGGGAGCTGTTTTTT. Translating gives CASRGTTNTGELFF.

The J gene is TRBJ2-3, the V gene TRBV9, with a weak D call TRBD2 (6 bases). The CDR3 runs 16 residues. Trimming left V 4 bases short and J 2 bases short, with 17 bases between. Germline values: CDR1 SGDLS, CDR2 YYNGEE. The CDR3 coding sequence is TGTGCCAGCAGCCCTGGACCGGGACTTGTCACAGATACGCAGTATTTT. Protein product: CASSPGPGLVTDTQYF.

This clone was picked up one time. This may arise from a read error, as a much more abundant clone is one base away. The chain recombines TRBV9 with TRBJ2-1, with TRBD2 matching 13 bases. Germline CDR1 and CDR2: SGDLS and YYNGEE. This CDR3 comprises 15 residues. Trimming cost V 4 bases and J 5 bases; bases outside gene matches: 3. CDR3 sequence reads: CASSPGLAGNNEQFF. CDR3 DNA: TGTGCCAGCAGCCCGGGACTAGCGGGAAACAATGAGCAGTTCTTC.

This clone was seen a handful of times. The chain is built from TRBV6-1 and TRBJ1-1, with D possibly being TRBD1 (5 bases). Germline V gene sequence: CDR1 MNHNS, CDR2 SASEGT. There are 13 residues in the CDR3. V was cut by 8 bases and J by 1 base, with 11 bases left in between. The CDR3 sequence is CASYDRPNTEAFF. The CDR3 coding sequence is TGTGCCAGCTATGACAGACCGAACACTGAAGCTTTCTTT.

The genes are TRBV28 and TRBJ1-2, with D hard to call. V lost 5 bases and J lost 5, with 9 bases in between. CDR1 is MDHEN and CDR2 is SYDVKM in the germline V gene. The CDR3 runs to 12 residues. The CDR3, as DNA: TGTGCCAGCAGTGCTGACGGGTATGGCTACACCTTC. Translating it yields CASSADGYGYTF.

A few counts support this clone. The V gene is TRBV11-2, the J gene TRBJ1-1, with 7 nucleotides matching TRBD1. After removal of 3 bases from V and 5 bases from J, the junction contained 6 bases not matched to a gene. This CDR3 spans 14 amino acids. CDR1 is SGHAT, CDR2 FQNNGV, per germline. The CDR3 sequence: CASSFVQGGTEAFF. In nucleotides, the CDR3 is TGTGCCAGCAGCTTCGTTCAGGGGGGAACTGAAGCTTTCTTT.

The chain carries TRBV6-6 and TRBJ2-7; TRBD1 agrees at 8 bases. Germline V gene sequence: CDR1 MNHNY, CDR2 SVGAGI (reference sequence). CDR3 length equals 15 residues. Trimming took 6 bases from V and 6 from J; bases not matched to a gene: 13. The CDR3 protein is CASRPPGQEAGEQYF. The CDR3 DNA reads TGTGCCAGCAGACCCCCGGGACAGGAGGCCGGCGAGCAGTACTTC.

J is TRBJ1-1 and V is TRBV6-5; D is possibly TRBD1 (6 bases). The V gene lost 0 bases and the J gene lost 10 bases, with 12 bases spanning the gap. This CDR3 is 13 amino acids long. Germline CDR1 and CDR2: MNHEY and SVGAGI. The CDR3 nucleotides read TGTGCCAGCAGTTACTCTGGGACATTGGGAGCTTTCTTT. Protein: CASSYSGTLGAFF.

CDR3 protein: CASSTGGLTQYF. The CDR3 bases are TGTGCCAGCAGTACCGGAGGGCTTACGCAGTATTTT. The V gene is TRBV2, the J gene TRBJ2-3; D is possibly TRBD2 (6 bases). V dropped 5 bases and J dropped 8 bases, with 11 bases sitting between them. CDR3 length equals 12 residues. Germline loops: CDR1 SNHLY, CDR2 FYNNEI. Together with reference TRBV2 and TRBJ2-3, the CDR3 gives the full variable domain: EPEVTQTPSHQVTQMGQEVILRCVPISNHLYFYWYRQILGQKVEFLVSFYNNEISEKSEIFDDQFSVERPDGSNFTLKIRSTKLEDSAMYFCASSTGGLTQYFGPGTRLTVL.

The chain employs TRBV2 and TRBJ2-6, with 11 positions matching TRBD1. Germline loops: CDR1 SNHLY, CDR2 FYNNEI. With 5 bases clipped from V and 0 bases from J, the junction kept 3 bases outside the gene matches. The CDR3 consists of 17 residues. The CDR3 DNA sequence: TGTGCCAGCAGTTACGGGACAGGGGGCTCTGGGGCCAACGTCCTGACTTTC. Residues: CASSYGTGGSGANVLTF.

The V call is TRBV7-8, the J call TRBJ1-2, with 11 bases aligning to TRBD1. V gave up 5 bases and J gave up 4 bases; unmatched junction bases: 3. The CDR3 is made up of 14 amino acids. Germline assignment: CDR1 SGHVS and CDR2 FQNEAQ. The CDR3 protein is CASSTDRGPYGYTF. The CDR3 bases are TGTGCCAGCAGCACGGACAGGGGGCCCTATGGCTACACCTTC.

This clone was observed a single time. This rearrangement joins TRBV21-1 to TRBJ2-7; the table's TRBD1 call for D was not verified on the DNA. TRBV21-1 is listed as a pseudogene. The CDR3 is 14 residues long. The CDR3 loop is CASSKVDSNYEQYF. CDR3 coding DNA: TGTGCCAGCAGCAAAGTTGACAGCAACTACGAGCAGTACTTC.

The chain links TRBV29-1 to TRBJ2-5; a weak D match, TRBD1 (5 bases). This CDR3 has 13 residues. Germline CDR1 reads SQVTM; CDR2 reads ANQGSEA. The V end lost 6 bases, the J end lost 7 bases, and 18 bases lay between the germline ends. The CDR3 here is CSVDDAGPRTQYF. CDR3 bases: TGCAGCGTGGACGATGCAGGGCCCCGGACCCAGTACTTC.

The chain uses TRBV6-5 and TRBJ1-2; weak D call: TRBD1 (5 bases). V shed 2 bases and J shed 5 bases, with 6 bases lying between them. CDR1 and CDR2 (germline): MNHEY, SVGAGI. The CDR3 totals 12 residues. The CDR3 protein is CASSYKGYGYTF. The CDR3 DNA reads as TGTGCCAGCAGTTACAAGGGGTATGGCTACACCTTC.

The chain recombines TRBV6-1 with TRBJ2-7, with TRBD2 identical over 7 bases. The CDR3 loop spans 14 amino acids. CDR1 is MNHNS, CDR2 SASEGT, per germline. With V trimmed by 6 bases and J by 3 bases, 8 bases remained unmatched. CDR3 loop: CASRREIPLYEQYF. Written as DNA, the CDR3 is TGTGCCAGCAGGCGGGAGATCCCCCTCTACGAGCAGTACTTC.

V usage is TRBV5-1 and J usage is TRBJ2-1; no firm D call. Germline V lookup: CDR1 SGHRS, CDR2 YFSETQ. V was clipped by 4 bases and J by 2 bases, with 10 bases between them. This CDR3 region has 14 residues. The CDR3: CASSAGAPYNEQFF. The CDR3 region has the DNA TGCGCCAGCAGCGCCGGAGCCCCCTACAATGAGCAGTTCTTC.

V and J are TRBV30 and TRBJ1-1; TRBD1 is a possible D gene (6 bases). The V and J ends lost 1 base and 1 base respectively, with 10 bases between them. The length of the CDR3 is 14 residues. Germline values: CDR1 GTSNPN, CDR2 SVGIG (reference sequence). CDR3 sequence (DNA): TGTGCCTGGAGTGGACAGGTGCCGAACACTGAAGCTTTCTTT. This encodes CAWSGQVPNTEAFF. Together with reference TRBV30 and TRBJ1-1, the CDR3 gives the full variable domain: SQTIHQWPATLVQPVGSPLSLECTVEGTSNPNLYWYRQAAGRGLQLLFYSVGIGQISSEVPQNLSASRPQDRQFILSSKKLLLSDSGFYLCAWSGQVPNTEAFFGQGTRLTVV.

This clone has just one count. V gene TRBV5-1 combines with J gene TRBJ1-2; 10 bases are shared with TRBD1. The germline V gene has CDR1 SGHRS and CDR2 YFSETQ. The CDR3 has 15 residues. J was trimmed by 3 bases and V by 5 bases; bases with no gene match: 7. This CDR3 is CASRQGTGAYYGYTF. Written as DNA, the CDR3 is TGCGCCAGCAGGCAGGGGACAGGGGCCTACTATGGCTACACCTTC.

The sample holds one count of this clone. The chain is built from TRBV9 and TRBJ1-1; D is perhaps TRBD1 (5 bases). The CDR3 sequence is 17 residues long. V was clipped by 6 bases and J by 4 bases, with 25 bases between them. Germline V gene sequence: CDR1 SGDLS, CDR2 YYNGEE. CDR3: CASKLGRTTHSTTEAFF. The CDR3 bases are TGTGCCAGCAAACTGGGGCGGACCACGCATTCAACCACTGAAGCTTTCTTT.

The V gene is TRBV5-1, the J gene TRBJ1-1, with D hard to call. CDR1 is SGHRS and CDR2 is YFSETQ in the germline V gene. The CDR3 runs to 14 residues. V shed 4 bases and J shed 3 bases, with 13 bases lying between them. The CDR3 reads CASSQSGTDTEAFF. CDR3 DNA: TGCGCCAGCAGCCAGTCAGGTACGGACACTGAAGCTTTCTTT.

This clone has only a few counts. The chain joins TRBV28 to TRBJ1-1, with TRBD1 as a possible D gene (5 bases). V was shortened by 5 bases and J by 1 base, with 14 bases between the two germline ends. Germline lookup yields CDR1 MDHEN and CDR2 SYDVKM. The CDR3 spans 15 residues. DNA of the CDR3: TGTGCCAGCAGTCCCCGGACACCGACGAACACTGAAGCTTTCTTT. This codes for CASSPRTPTNTEAFF.

This clone came up many times. This sequence joins TRBV29-1 and TRBJ1-4, with 8 positions matching TRBD1. The CDR3 is 16 amino acids. Looked up from germline, CDR1 is SQVTM and CDR2 is ANQGSEA. V gave up 7 bases and J gave up 0 bases; unmatched junction bases: 10. CDR3 residues: CSAGQGSMTTNEKLFF. The CDR3, as DNA: TGCAGCGCCGGACAGGGATCGATGACAACTAATGAAAAACTGTTTTTT.

The V call is TRBV5-1, the J call TRBJ1-1; the match to TRBD1 covers 10 bases. CDR1 and CDR2 (germline): SGHRS, YFSETQ. This CDR3 comprises 16 residues. The V gene end was trimmed by 0 bases and the J gene end by 3 bases; junction bases not matched to a gene: 5. The CDR3 protein is CASSLEGTGAYTEAFF. In DNA, the CDR3 is TGCGCCAGCAGCTTGGAAGGGACAGGGGCCTACACTGAAGCTTTCTTT.